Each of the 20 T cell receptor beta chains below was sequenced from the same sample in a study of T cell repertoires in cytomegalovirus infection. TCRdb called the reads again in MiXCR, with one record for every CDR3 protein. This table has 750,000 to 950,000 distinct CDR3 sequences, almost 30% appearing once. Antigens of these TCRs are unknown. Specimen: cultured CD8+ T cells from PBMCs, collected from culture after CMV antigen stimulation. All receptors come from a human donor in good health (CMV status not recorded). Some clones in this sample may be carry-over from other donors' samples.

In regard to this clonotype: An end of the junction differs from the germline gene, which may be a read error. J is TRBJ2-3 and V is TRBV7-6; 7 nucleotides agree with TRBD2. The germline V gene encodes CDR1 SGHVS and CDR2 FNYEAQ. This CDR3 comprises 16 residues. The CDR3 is CASSSTPGGSTDTQYF. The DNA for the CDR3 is TGTGCTAGCAGCTCAACTCCGGGGGGTAGCACAGATACGCAGTATTTT.

CDR3 sequence reads: CASSPDRPHQPQHF. The CDR3 DNA reads TGTGCCAGTAGTCCTGACAGGCCTCATCAGCCCCAGCATTTT. The rearrangement uses TRBV19 and TRBJ1-5, with D perhaps matching TRBD1 (6 bases). The CDR3 sequence is 14 residues long. Germline V lookup: CDR1 LNHDA, CDR2 SQIVND (reference sequence). Trimming took 5 bases from V and 5 from J, leaving 13 bases between them.

The CDR3, as DNA: TGTGCCACCAGCAGAGAAAGGGGAGACAATCAGCCCCAGCATTTT. This sequence encodes CATSRERGDNQPQHF. This chain joins TRBV15 and TRBJ1-5, with D tentatively TRBD1 (5 bases). The CDR3 runs to 15 residues. With 0 bases removed from V and 3 bases from J, the gap between germline ends came to 9 bases. The germline gives CDR1 LNHNV, CDR2 YYDKDF (reference sequence). The full variable domain, its missing parts supplied by reference TRBV15 and TRBJ1-5, is DAMVIQNPRYQVTQFGKPVTLSCSQTLNHNVMYWYQQKSSQAPKLLFHYYDKDFNNEADTPDNFQSRRPNTSFCFLDIRSPGLGDTAMYLCATSRERGDNQPQHFGDGTRLSIL.

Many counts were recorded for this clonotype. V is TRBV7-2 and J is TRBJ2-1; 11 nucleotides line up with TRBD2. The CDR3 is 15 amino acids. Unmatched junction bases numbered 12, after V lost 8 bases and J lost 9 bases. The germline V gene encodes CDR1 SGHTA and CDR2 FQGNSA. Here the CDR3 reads CASPGLAGGPSEQFF. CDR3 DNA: TGTGCCAGCCCCGGTCTAGCGGGGGGCCCTAGTGAGCAGTTCTTC.

CDR3 nucleotide sequence: TGTGCCAGTAGTATAAGCAGCCGGGAAGCTTTCTTT. It specifies CASSISSREAFF. The gene calls are TRBV19 and TRBJ1-1; no reliable D call. The CDR3 has 12 amino acids. Germline CDR1 LNHDA, CDR2 SQIVND (reference sequence). The V end lost 2 bases, the J end lost 8 bases, and 9 bases lay between the germline ends. The whole variable domain, filled in from reference TRBV19 and TRBJ1-1, reads DGGITQSPKYLFRKEGQNVTLSCEQNLNHDAMYWYRQDPGQGLRLIYYSQIVNDFQKGDIAEGYSVSREKKESFPLTVTSAQKNPTAFYLCASSISSREAFFGQGTRLTVV.

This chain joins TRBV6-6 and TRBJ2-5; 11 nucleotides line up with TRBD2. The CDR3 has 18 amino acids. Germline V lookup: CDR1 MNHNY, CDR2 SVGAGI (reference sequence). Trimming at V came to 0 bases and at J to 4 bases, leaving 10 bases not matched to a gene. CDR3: CASSYSSGGAAGGETQYF. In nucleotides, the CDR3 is TGTGCCAGCAGTTACTCTAGCGGGGGGGCCGCCGGGGGAGAGACCCAGTACTTC.

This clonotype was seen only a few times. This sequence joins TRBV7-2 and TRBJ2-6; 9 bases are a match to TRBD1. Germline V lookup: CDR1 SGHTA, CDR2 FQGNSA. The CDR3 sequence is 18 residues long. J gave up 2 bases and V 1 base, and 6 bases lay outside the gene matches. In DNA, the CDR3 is TGTGCCAGCAGCTTAGTGCGGGGACAGGGCACTGGGGCCAACGTCCTGACTTTC. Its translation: CASSLVRGQGTGANVLTF. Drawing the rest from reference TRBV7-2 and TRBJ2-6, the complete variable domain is GAGVSQSPSNKVTEKGKDVELRCDPISGHTALYWYRQSLGQGLEFLIYFQGNSAPDKSGLPSDRFSAERTGGSVSTLTIQRTQQEDSAVYLCASSLVRGQGTGANVLTFGAGSRLTVL.

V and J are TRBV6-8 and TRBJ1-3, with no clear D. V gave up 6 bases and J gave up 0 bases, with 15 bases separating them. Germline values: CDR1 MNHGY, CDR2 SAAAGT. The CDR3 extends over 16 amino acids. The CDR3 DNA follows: TGTGCCAGCAGCTCCAGCGAGGTCGCCTCTGGAAACACCATATATTTT. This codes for CASSSSEVASGNTIYF.

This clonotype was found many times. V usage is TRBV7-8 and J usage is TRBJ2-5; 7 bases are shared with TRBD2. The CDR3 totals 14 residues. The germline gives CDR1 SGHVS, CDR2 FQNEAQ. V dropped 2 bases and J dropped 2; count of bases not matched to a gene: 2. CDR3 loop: CASSLPGGQETQYF. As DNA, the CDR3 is TGTGCCAGCAGCTTACCGGGGGGTCAAGAGACCCAGTACTTC.

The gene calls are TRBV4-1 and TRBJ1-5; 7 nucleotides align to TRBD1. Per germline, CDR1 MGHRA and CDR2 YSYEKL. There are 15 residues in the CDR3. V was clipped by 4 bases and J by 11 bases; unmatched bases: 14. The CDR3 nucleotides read TGCGCCAGCAGCCGAGTGACAGGGCCCTCAAGGGCCCAGCATTTT. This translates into CASSRVTGPSRAQHF.

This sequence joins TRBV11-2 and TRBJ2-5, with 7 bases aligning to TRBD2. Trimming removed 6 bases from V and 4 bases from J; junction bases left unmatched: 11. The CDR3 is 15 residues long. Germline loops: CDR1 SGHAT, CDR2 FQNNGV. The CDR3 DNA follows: TGTGCCAGCAGTTCCGCTATGGGCGGGGGAGAGACCCAGTACTTC. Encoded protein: CASSSAMGGGETQYF. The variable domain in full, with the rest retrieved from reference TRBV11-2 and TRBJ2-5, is EAGVAQSPRYKIIEKRQSVAFWCNPISGHATLYWYQQILGQGPKLLIQFQNNGVVDDSQLPKDRFSAERLKGVDSTLKIQPAKLEDSAVYLCASSSAMGGGETQYFGPGTRLLVL.

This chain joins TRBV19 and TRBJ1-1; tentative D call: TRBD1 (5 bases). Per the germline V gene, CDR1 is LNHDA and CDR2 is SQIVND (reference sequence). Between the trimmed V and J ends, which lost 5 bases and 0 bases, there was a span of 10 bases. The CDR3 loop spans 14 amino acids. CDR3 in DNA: TGTGCCAGTAGTGCAGGGCTTTTGAACACTGAAGCTTTCTTT. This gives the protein CASSAGLLNTEAFF.

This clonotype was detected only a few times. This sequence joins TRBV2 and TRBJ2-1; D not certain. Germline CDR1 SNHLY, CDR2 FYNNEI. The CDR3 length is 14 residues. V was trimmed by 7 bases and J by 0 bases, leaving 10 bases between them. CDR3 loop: CASTELSSYNEQFF. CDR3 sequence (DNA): TGTGCCAGCACTGAGTTGAGCTCCTACAATGAGCAGTTCTTC.

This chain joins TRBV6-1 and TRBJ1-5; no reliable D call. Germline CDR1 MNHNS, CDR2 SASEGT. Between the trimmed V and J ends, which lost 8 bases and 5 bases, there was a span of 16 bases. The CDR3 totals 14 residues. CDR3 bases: TGTGCCAGCGGCCTCAGTGGGATCGATCAGCCCCAGCATTTT. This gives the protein CASGLSGIDQPQHF.

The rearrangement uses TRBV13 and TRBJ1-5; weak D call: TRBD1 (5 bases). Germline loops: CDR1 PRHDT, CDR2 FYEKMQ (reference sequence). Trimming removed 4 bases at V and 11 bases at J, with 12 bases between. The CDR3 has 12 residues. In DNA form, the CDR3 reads TGTGCCAGCAGCTCCGGGGGAGGAGCCCAGCATTTT. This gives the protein CASSSGGGAQHF.

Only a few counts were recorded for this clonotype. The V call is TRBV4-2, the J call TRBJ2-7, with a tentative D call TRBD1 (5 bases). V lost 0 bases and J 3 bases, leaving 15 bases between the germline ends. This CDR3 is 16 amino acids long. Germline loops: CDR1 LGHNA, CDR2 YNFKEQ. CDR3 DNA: TGTGCCAGCAGCCAAGATTACGACAGCCCTGGCTACGAGCAGTACGTC. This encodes CASSQDYDSPGYEQYV.

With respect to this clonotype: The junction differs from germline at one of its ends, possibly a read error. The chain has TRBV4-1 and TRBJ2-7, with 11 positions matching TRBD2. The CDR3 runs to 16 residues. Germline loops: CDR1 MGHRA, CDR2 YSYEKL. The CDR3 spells CASSMGSGGGPYEQYF. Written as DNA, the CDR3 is TGTGCCAGCAGCATGGGTAGCGGGGGGGGACCCTACGAGCAGTACTTC.

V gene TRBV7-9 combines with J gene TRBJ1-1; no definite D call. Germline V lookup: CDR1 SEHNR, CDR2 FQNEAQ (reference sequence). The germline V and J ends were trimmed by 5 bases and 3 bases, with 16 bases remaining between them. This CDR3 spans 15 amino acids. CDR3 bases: TGTGCCAGCAGCCCTCCAGAGCTAAGGGACACTGAAGCTTTCTTT. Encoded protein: CASSPPELRDTEAFF.

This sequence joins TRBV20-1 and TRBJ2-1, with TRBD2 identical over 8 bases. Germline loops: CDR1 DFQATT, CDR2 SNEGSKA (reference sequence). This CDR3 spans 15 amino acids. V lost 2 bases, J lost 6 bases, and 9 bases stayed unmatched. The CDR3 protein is CSARNPGGRRNEQFF. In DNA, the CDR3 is TGCAGTGCTAGAAACCCGGGGGGGCGTCGCAATGAGCAGTTCTTC.

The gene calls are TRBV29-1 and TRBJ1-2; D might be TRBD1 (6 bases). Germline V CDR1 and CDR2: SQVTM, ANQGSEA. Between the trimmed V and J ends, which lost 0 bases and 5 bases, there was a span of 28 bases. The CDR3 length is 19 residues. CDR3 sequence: CSVEDLLDRPPAVTYGYTF. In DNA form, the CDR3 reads TGCAGCGTTGAAGATCTCCTTGACAGGCCTCCCGCTGTAACATATGGCTACACCTTC.